This is a list of T cell receptor beta chains from one sample in a study of CD8 T cells in ankylosing spondylitis. MiXCR, run by TCRdb on the 5' RACE reads, gives a single entry per CDR3 protein. Of fewer than 750,000 distinct CDR3 sequences in the sample, around 17% were seen once. The specimen sequenced was blood, either unsorted or a sorted T cell fraction (not recorded which). The receptors stem from a male donor with ankylosing spondylitis. Both conserved end residues are part of each CDR3. A D gene is named only where the DNA matches it firmly. Only some rows state a clone size, as once, few, many or a class for expanded clones.

j_gene	d_gene	v_gene	abundance	CDR3aa	CDR3nt
TRBJ1-6	NA	TRBV9	few	CASSLGQPPSGNSPLHF	TGTGCCAGCAGCCTGGGCCAACCCCCTTCGGGTAATTCACCCCTCCACTTT
TRBJ2-7	TRBD1	TRBV3-1	few	CASSQIPDRGYEQYF	TGTGCCAGCAGCCAAATCCCGGACAGGGGGTACGAGCAGTACTTC
TRBJ1-1	TRBD1	TRBV6-2/TRBV6-3	NA	CASSYSTGGLNTEAFF	TGTGCCAGCAGTTACTCCACAGGGGGCCTGAACACTGAAGCTTTCTTT
TRBJ1-1	NA	TRBV10-3	few	CAIVGDSITEAFF	TGTGCCATCGTTGGAGACTCGATCACTGAAGCTTTCTTT
TRBJ2-7	NA	TRBV29-1	few	CSVTGRTYEQYF	TGCAGCGTTACGGGACGGACCTACGAGCAGTACTTC
TRBJ2-5	TRBD2	TRBV7-6	NA	CASTPLGGAGGQYF	TGTGCCAGCACCCCCTTGGGGGGGGCGGGAGGACAGTACTTC
TRBJ1-2	NA	TRBV25-1	NA	CASKGQGGGYTF	TGTGCCAGCAAGGGGCAGGGAGGTGGCTACACCTTC
TRBJ1-1	NA	TRBV30	few	CAWSRGGMNTEAFF	TGTGCCTGGAGTAGGGGGGGGATGAACACTGAAGCTTTCTTT
TRBJ1-2	TRBD1	TRBV15	few	CATSRQGANGYTF	TGTGCCACCAGCAGACAGGGGGCGAACGGCTACACCTTC
TRBJ2-7	NA	TRBV7-9	NA	CASSQGPSEQYF	TGTGCCAGCAGCCAAGGACCGAGTGAGCAGTACTTC
TRBJ1-4	NA	TRBV7-9	few	CASSLVGEKLFF	TGTGCCAGCAGCTTAGTCGGTGAAAAACTGTTTTTT
TRBJ2-1	NA	TRBV5-1	many	CASSQQHNEQFF	TGCGCCAGCAGCCAACAACACAATGAGCAGTTCTTC
TRBJ2-1	TRBD2	TRBV4-1	once	CASSQEWTSAYNEQFF	TGCGCCAGCAGCCAAGAATGGACTAGCGCTTACAATGAGCAGTTCTTC
TRBJ1-1	NA	TRBV12-3/TRBV12-4	many	CASSLKQGNTEAFF	TGTGCCAGCAGTTTAAAACAGGGGAACACTGAAGCTTTCTTT
TRBJ2-7	TRBD2	TRBV20-1	NA	CSASLASGGRYEQYF	TGCAGTGCTAGTCTAGCTAGCGGGGGGAGGTACGAGCAGTACTTC
TRBJ1-2	TRBD1	TRBV20-1	NA	CSAIGQGGGYTF	TGCAGTGCTATCGGACAGGGCGGTGGCTACACCTTC
TRBJ1-1	NA	TRBV9	few	CASSVQAFF	TGTGCCAGCAGCGTACAAGCTTTCTTT
TRBJ2-1	NA	TRBV20-1	few	CSARVTRGPNNEQFF	TGCAGTGCTAGAGTCACCCGCGGGCCAAACAATGAGCAGTTCTTC
TRBJ2-5	NA	TRBV20-1	many	CSARRRNQETQYF	TGCAGTGCTAGACGGCGTAACCAAGAGACCCAGTACTTC
TRBJ2-7	TRBD1	TRBV4-3	many	CASSQRDRGSYEQYF	TGCGCCAGCAGCCAACGGGACAGGGGATCCTACGAGCAGTACTTC
TRBJ2-5	NA	TRBV7-2	few	CASSLGFRGSGSETQYF	TGTGCCAGCAGCTTAGGGTTCCGGGGGTCGGGATCAGAGACCCAGTACTTC
TRBJ2-6	NA	TRBV6-5	few	CASSYSNWRSGANVLTF	TGTGCCAGCAGTTACTCGAATTGGCGGTCTGGGGCCAACGTCCTGACTTTC
TRBJ1-1	NA	TRBV7-8	few	CASSPPGHLNTEAFF	TGTGCCAGCAGTCCACCGGGACACCTGAACACTGAAGCTTTCTTT
TRBJ1-1	NA	TRBV5-1	many	CASSSLVGGEAFF	TGCGCCAGCAGCTCTTTGGTGGGGGGTGAAGCTTTCTTT
TRBJ2-5	TRBD2	TRBV20-1	NA	CSAREFSGGKKETQYF	TGCAGTGCTAGAGAGTTTAGCGGGGGGAAAAAAGAGACCCAGTACTTC
TRBJ2-7	TRBD2	TRBV12-3/TRBV12-4	NA	CASKGGLADSYEQYF	TGTGCCAGCAAGGGGGGACTAGCCGATTCCTACGAGCAGTACTTC
TRBJ2-3	NA	TRBV3-1	few	CASSQVIAATDTQYF	TGTGCCAGCAGCCAAGTCATAGCCGCCACAGATACGCAGTATTTT
TRBJ2-5	NA	TRBV7-6	once	CASSAGLIETQYF	TGTGCCAGCAGCGCCGGACTAATAGAGACCCAGTACTTC
TRBJ1-6	TRBD1	TRBV20-1	NA	CSAFRGRDSPLHF	TGCAGTGCTTTCAGGGGGCGAGACTCACCCCTCCACTTT
TRBJ1-2	NA	TRBV6-2/TRBV6-3	many	CASSSRENYGYTF	TGTGCCAGCAGTTCCCGGGAAAACTATGGCTACACCTTC
TRBJ2-3	NA	TRBV20-1	few	CSASAAGARDTQYF	TGCAGTGCTAGTGCGGCAGGCGCTCGGGATACGCAGTATTTT
TRBJ2-2	NA	TRBV9	few	CASSVGRTVDTGELFF	TGTGCCAGCAGCGTAGGTCGGACAGTGGACACCGGGGAGCTGTTTTTT
TRBJ2-1	NA	TRBV7-2	NA	CASSLQTRNEQFF	TGTGCCAGCAGCTTACAAACTCGCAATGAGCAGTTCTTC
TRBJ2-5	NA	TRBV7-3	few	CASRYTAEETQYF	TGTGCCAGCAGGTACACAGCTGAAGAGACCCAGTACTTC
TRBJ2-2	NA	TRBV29-1	few	CSVEGRDPNANTGELFF	TGCAGCGTTGAAGGGAGGGACCCAAACGCGAACACCGGGGAGCTGTTTTTT
TRBJ2-7	TRBD2	TRBV7-6	NA	CASSQLAGAPYEQYF	TGTGCCAGCAGCCAACTAGCGGGGGCCCCCTACGAGCAGTACTTC
TRBJ1-2	TRBD1	TRBV29-1	few	CSVRTGDYGYTF	TGCAGCGTTAGGACAGGGGACTATGGCTACACCTTC
TRBJ2-1	NA	TRBV7-2	NA	CASSLWEFNEQFF	TGTGCCAGCAGCTTGTGGGAGTTCAATGAGCAGTTCTTC
TRBJ2-5	TRBD1	TRBV25-1	NA	CASSESGQGGETQYF	TGTGCCAGCAGTGAATCCGGACAGGGAGGAGAGACCCAGTACTTC
TRBJ1-3	NA	TRBV4-3	once	CASSQDNLSGNTIYF	TGCGCCAGCAGCCAAGATAACCTCTCTGGAAACACCATATATTTT
TRBJ2-5	TRBD1	TRBV5-1	NA	CASSPETGPAQYF	TGCGCCAGCAGCCCGGAGACAGGGCCGGCCCAGTACTTC
TRBJ1-1	NA	TRBV6-1	many	CASSARTVNTEAFF	TGTGCCAGCAGTGCACGGACAGTGAACACTGAAGCTTTCTTT
TRBJ1-1	NA	TRBV5-1	NA	CASSLEKPGPTEAFF	TGCGCCAGCAGCTTGGAAAAACCGGGACCTACTGAAGCTTTCTTT
TRBJ2-1	NA	TRBV4-1	many	CASSQDTSSYNEQFF	TGTGCCAGCAGCCAAGACACGAGCTCCTACAATGAGCAGTTCTTC
TRBJ1-5	NA	TRBV20-1	NA	CSAKGQSNQPQHF	TGCAGTGCTAAGGGTCAGTCCAATCAGCCCCAGCATTTT
TRBJ2-1	NA	TRBV18	few	CASSPEGTSNEQFF	TGTGCCAGCTCACCGGAAGGTACTTCGAATGAGCAGTTCTTC
TRBJ1-3	NA	TRBV7-6	NA	CASSPMKSGNTIYF	TGTGCCAGCAGCCCCATGAAGTCTGGAAACACCATATATTTT
TRBJ2-1	TRBD1	TRBV7-9	NA	CASSSRWTGGAF	TGTGCCAGCAGCTCTAGGTGGACAGGGGGAGCCTTC
TRBJ2-7	TRBD1	TRBV20-1	NA	CSGRQGPGDEKYF	TGCAGTGGTCGACAGGGGCCAGGGGACGAGAAGTACTTC
TRBJ2-7	TRBD2	TRBV7-2	few	CASSRGLAYEQYF	TGTGCCAGCAGTCGAGGACTAGCGTACGAGCAGTACTTC
TRBJ2-7	TRBD2	TRBV11-2	NA	CASSLTPGLAGGSGYEQYF	TGTGCCAGCAGCTTAACCCCGGGACTAGCGGGAGGGAGCGGGTACGAGCAGTACTTC
TRBJ2-1	TRBD2	TRBV20-1	NA	CSARTGTKAYNEQFF	TGCAGTGCTAGAACCGGGACTAAAGCCTACAATGAGCAGTTCTTC
TRBJ2-5	TRBD1	TRBV4-1	NA	CASSLRTGFETQYF	TGCGCCAGCAGCCTTAGGACAGGGTTTGAGACCCAGTACTTC
TRBJ1-2	NA	TRBV12-3/TRBV12-4	NA	CASSGGVGYTF	TGTGCCAGCAGTGGTGGGGTTGGCTACACCTTC
TRBJ1-1	NA	TRBV3-1	NA	CASSPGLAGEAFF	TGTGCCAGCAGCCCCGGATTAGCAGGTGAAGCTTTCTTT
TRBJ1-4	NA	TRBV5-1	NA	CASSRQSPTNEKLFF	TGCGCCAGCAGCCGACAGTCACCGACTAATGAAAAACTGTTTTTT
TRBJ2-3	TRBD2	TRBV29-1	few	CSVEGTSGSADTQYF	TGCAGCGTTGAGGGGACTAGCGGGAGTGCAGATACGCAGTATTTT